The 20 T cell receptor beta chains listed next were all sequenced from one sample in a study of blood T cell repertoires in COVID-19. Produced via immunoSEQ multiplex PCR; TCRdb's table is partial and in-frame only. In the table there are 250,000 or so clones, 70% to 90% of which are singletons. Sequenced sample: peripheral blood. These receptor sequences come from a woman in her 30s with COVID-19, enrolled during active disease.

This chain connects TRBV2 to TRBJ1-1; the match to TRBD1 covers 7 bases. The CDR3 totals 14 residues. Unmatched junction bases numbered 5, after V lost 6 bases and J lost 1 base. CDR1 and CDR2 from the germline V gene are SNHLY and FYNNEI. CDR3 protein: CASRGYRGNTEAFF. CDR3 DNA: TGTGCCAGCAGGGGGTACAGGGGGAACACTGAAGCTTTCTTT.

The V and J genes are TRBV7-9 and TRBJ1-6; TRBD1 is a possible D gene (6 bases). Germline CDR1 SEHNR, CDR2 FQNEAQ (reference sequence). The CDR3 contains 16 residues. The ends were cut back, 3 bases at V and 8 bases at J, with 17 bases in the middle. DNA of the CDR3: TGTGCCAGCAGCTTCGGATCTCCGGACAGATATTCACCCCTCCACTTT. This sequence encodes CASSFGSPDRYSPLHF.

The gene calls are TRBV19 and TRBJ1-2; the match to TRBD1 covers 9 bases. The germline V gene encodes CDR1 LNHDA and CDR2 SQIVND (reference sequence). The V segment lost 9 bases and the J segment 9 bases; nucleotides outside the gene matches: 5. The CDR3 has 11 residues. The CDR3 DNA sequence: TGTGCCAGCGGGACAGGGTACCGCTACACCTTC. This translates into CASGTGYRYTF.

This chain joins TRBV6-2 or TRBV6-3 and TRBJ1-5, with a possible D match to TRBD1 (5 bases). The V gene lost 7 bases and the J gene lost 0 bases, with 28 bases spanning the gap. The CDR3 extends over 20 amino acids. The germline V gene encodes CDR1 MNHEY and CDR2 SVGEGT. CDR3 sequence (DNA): TGTGCCAGCACCCCAGACAGACCAATCCGCGAAAATTCTAGCAATCAGCCCCAGCATTTT. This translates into CASTPDRPIRENSSNQPQHF.

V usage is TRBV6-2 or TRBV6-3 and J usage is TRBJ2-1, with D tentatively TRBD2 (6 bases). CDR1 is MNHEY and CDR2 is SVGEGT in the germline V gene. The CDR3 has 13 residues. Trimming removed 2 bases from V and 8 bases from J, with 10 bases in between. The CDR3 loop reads CASSYAAGHEQFF. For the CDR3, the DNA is TGTGCCAGCAGTTACGCTGCGGGGCATGAGCAGTTCTTC.

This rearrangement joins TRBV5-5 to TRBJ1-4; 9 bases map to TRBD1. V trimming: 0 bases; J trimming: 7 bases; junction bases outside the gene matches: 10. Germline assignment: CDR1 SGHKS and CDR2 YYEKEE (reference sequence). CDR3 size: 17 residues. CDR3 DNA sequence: TGTGCCAGCAGCTTGGGGGGGATACAGGGGGCGCGTGAAAAACTGTTTTTT. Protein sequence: CASSLGGIQGAREKLFF.

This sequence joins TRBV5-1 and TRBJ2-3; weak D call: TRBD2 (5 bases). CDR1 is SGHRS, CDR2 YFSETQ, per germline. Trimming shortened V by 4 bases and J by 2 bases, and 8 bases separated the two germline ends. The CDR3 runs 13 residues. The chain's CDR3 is CASSPEVTDTQYF. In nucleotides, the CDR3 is TGCGCCAGCAGCCCGGAGGTCACAGATACGCAGTATTTT.

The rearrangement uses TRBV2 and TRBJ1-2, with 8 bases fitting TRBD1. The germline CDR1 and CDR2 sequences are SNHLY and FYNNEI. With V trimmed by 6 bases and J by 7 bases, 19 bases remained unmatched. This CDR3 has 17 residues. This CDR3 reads CASSILHPVQGASGYTF. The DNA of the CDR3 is TGTGCCAGCAGCATCCTCCACCCTGTCCAGGGGGCGAGTGGCTACACCTTC.

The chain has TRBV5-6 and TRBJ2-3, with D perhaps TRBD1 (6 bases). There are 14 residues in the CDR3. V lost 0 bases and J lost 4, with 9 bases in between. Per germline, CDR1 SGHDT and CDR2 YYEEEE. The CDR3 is CASSLAGGPDTQYF. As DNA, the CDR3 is TGTGCCAGCAGCTTGGCTGGGGGCCCAGATACGCAGTATTTT.

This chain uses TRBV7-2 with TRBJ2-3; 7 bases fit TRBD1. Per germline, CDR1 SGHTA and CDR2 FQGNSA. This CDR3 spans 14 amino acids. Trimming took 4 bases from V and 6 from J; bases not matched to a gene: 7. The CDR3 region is CASSSTGTADTQYF. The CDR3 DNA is TGTGCCAGCAGCTCGACAGGGACAGCTGATACGCAGTATTTT.

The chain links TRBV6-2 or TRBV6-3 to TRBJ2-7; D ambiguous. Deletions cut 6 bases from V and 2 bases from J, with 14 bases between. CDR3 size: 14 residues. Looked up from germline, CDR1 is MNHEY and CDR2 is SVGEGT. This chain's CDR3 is CASSEYKNPYEQYF. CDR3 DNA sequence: TGTGCCAGCAGCGAATACAAGAACCCCTACGAGCAGTACTTC.

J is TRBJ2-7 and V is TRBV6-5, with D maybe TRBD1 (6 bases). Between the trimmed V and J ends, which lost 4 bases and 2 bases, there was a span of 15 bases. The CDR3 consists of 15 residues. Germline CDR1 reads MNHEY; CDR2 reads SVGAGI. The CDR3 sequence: CASSLDPTGAYEQYF. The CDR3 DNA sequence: TGTGCCAGCAGTTTAGACCCGACAGGAGCCTACGAGCAGTACTTC.

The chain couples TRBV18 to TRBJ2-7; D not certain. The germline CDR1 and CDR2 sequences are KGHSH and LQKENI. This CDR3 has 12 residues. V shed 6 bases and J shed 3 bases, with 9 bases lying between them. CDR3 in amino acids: CASSSRLYEQYF. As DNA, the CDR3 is TGTGCCAGCTCCTCTAGACTCTACGAGCAGTACTTC.

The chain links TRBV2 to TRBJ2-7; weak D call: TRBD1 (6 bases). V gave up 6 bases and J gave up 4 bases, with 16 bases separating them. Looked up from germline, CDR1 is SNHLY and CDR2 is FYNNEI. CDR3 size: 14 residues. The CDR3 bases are TGTGCCAGCAGGAGAGGGGGACCGATGTACGAGCAGTACTTC. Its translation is CASRRGGPMYEQYF.

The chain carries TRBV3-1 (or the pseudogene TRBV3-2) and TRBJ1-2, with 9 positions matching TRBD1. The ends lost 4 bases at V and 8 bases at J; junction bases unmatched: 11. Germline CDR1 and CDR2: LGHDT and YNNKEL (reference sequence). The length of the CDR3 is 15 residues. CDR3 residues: CASSPTGTGSEGYTF. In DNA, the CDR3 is TGTGCCAGCAGCCCAACAGGGACAGGGTCGGAAGGCTACACCTTC.

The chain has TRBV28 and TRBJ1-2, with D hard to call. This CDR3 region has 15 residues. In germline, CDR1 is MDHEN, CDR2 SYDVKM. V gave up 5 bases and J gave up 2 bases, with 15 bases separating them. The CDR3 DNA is TGTGCCAGCAGTCCCGACCGGACTGAAAACTATGGCTACACCTTC. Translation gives CASSPDRTENYGYTF.

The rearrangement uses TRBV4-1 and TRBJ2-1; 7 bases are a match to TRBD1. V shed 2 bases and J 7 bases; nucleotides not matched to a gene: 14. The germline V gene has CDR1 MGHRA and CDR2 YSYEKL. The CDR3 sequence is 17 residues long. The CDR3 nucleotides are TGCGCCAGCAGCCAAAAACCAACAGGGGTTTTAGGGAATGAGCAGTTCTTC. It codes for CASSQKPTGVLGNEQFF.

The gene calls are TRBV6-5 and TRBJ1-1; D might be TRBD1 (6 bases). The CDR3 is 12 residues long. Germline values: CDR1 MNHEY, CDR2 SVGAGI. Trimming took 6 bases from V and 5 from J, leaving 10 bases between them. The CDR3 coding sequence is TGTGCCAGCAGGACGGACAGTACTGAAGCTTTCTTT. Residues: CASRTDSTEAFF.

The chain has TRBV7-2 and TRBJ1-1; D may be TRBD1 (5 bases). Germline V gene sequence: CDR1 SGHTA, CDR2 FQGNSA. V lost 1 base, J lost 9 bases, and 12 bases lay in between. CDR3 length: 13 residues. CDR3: CASSLDDRTQAFF. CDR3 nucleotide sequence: TGTGCCAGCAGCTTAGATGACAGAACTCAAGCTTTCTTT.

This CDR3 is CAIRGAGDPYGYTF. The CDR3 DNA reads TGTGCCATCAGGGGGGCAGGGGACCCCTATGGCTACACCTTC. The chain links TRBV10-3 to TRBJ1-2; perhaps TRBD1 as D (6 bases). Germline CDR1 is ENHRY and CDR2 is SYGVKD. V lost 6 bases to trimming and J lost 4 bases, with 15 bases between them. The length of the CDR3 is 14 residues.